Below, one TCR beta chain is given with its context. The specificity of this receptor is unknown. No clone much larger than this one lies a single base away; base qualities are absent. These data come from a study of cytomegalovirus exposure and HLA in healthy donors (dated by TCRdb to the late 2010s). Regarding the research as a whole: In an earlier analysis of approximately 640 of the donors, around 290 Gb of sequence data and approximately 100 million unique TCR beta sequences from 150 million to 200 million T cells were reported. The study combined high-throughput TCR immunosequencing, statistical association of individual TCRs with disease status, and machine learning to predict cytomegalovirus infection status. The number of typed donors differed by locus: roughly 629-640 for A, B, C, DRB1 and DQB1; some 540 for DQA1; over 600 for DPA1; and 450 to 480 for DPB1. Donor age, sex, ethnicity and CMV serostatus were compiled alongside the repertoire data. Among 350 to 400 genotyped donors of the cohort, an average of around 240,000 unique TCR beta nucleotide sequences were sequenced per donor, around 18% of them non-productive. Class I and class II HLA loci were covered by the typing at four-digit resolution. Genome-wide SNP genotypes for about 60% of the roughly 700 donors were used in a later genetic analysis, which treated that subset as a discovery cohort. The study profiled the T cell repertoires of 500 to 800 subjects by immunosequencing and related them to cytomegalovirus serostatus. Besides the first cohort of 550 to 750 subjects, a separate validation cohort made up of 120 different subjects was used. Rather than using new phenotypic data, the later analysis identified candidate immune exposures from TCR beta sequences and from how often those sequences occurred across donors. The study aimed to test whether cataloging public T cell receptors could reveal signatures of past pathogen exposure. To study patterns of TCR occurrence, a later analysis re-analyzed previously published TCR beta repertoires from 700 or so donors and added high-resolution HLA genotyping. All discovery cohort repertoires had been generated using a single sequencing platform. Among the approximately 420 genotyped donors, around 81% belonged to the genetic ancestry cluster associated with self-reported Caucasian donors. An early release that covered 640 HLA-typed donors contained about 300 gigabases of sequencing data and tens of millions of unique TCR sequences. To decide whether each TCR beta V gene segment behaved as functional or pseudogenic, an earlier analysis of some 600 of the donors relied on high-throughput TCR beta sequencing. A handful of DR-DQ haplotypes were handled as single units for association and clustering because linkage in the cohort was strong.

Library preparation used the immunoSEQ multiplex PCR assay. The multiplex PCR relied on a mix of 60 forward primers for TCR Vbeta segments and 13 reverse primers for TCR Jbeta segments. The CDR3 region of rearranged TCR beta genes was amplified from genomic DNA with a multiplex PCR assay. Amplified TCR beta libraries were sequenced as 87-base-pair reads on the Illumina HiSeq System. Turning to the authors' computational methods: Across the 600 to 700 repertoires, a later analysis counted 80 million or so unique TCR beta chains, around 10 million of which were shared by at least two donors. Raw reads were error-corrected and collapsed into unique sequences with a nearest-neighbor algorithm that merged closely related sequences to remove PCR and sequencing errors. CDR3 sequences were aligned to IMGT reference sequences to assign V, D and J gene segments. For a sequence to be retained, at least a six-nucleotide match to both a V gene segment and a J gene segment was required. Rearrangements were classified as productive when the CDR3 lacked stop codons and remained in frame with V and J, and all other rearrangements were classified as non-productive. CDR3 was defined according to IMGT convention as the region running from the second conserved V-encoded cysteine to the conserved J-encoded phenylalanine. The earlier analysis of a few hundred of the donors excluded any sequence lacking an unambiguous match to a single V gene segment. In an earlier analysis of 450 to 750 of the donors, a V segment was called functional when productive rearrangements were above 56.7%, and segregating when the standard deviation between donors exceeded 5%. To diagnose cytomegalovirus status from the catalog of TCR beta chain sequences, a statistical classification framework was built. V and J gene assignment, in a later analysis, came from comparing TCR nucleotide sequences with IMGT/GENE-DB human TR gene sequences. Using the TCRdist pipeline, a later analysis assigned CDR3 sequences along with most-parsimonious VDJ recombination scenarios. A later analysis defined each TCR beta chain by its CDR3 amino acid sequence plus V-gene family, and excluded reads lacking a unique V-gene family. To address suspected cross-contamination and a sequencing artifact, a later analysis removed around 600 highly shared, low-generation-probability nucleotide sequences. A later analysis calculated a clonal expansion index for each public chain from normalized within-repertoire ranks of inferred template counts. A later analysis computed generation probabilities with a VDJ recombination model fitted to out-of-frame rearrangements, and checked the results against IGoR. In a later analysis, hypergeometric tests were used to score TCR-TCR, TCR-HLA and TCR-CMV co-occurrence, with a repertoire-size bias correction applied to TCR pairs. A later analysis estimated false discovery rates by permuting HLA or CMV assignments 20 times. In a later analysis, co-occurring TCRs were grouped with DBSCAN, and TCRdist sequence similarity was added when clustering was performed within HLA-allele-positive subsets. Repertoires with fewer than 30,000 or more than 120,000 public chains, plus five repertoires with anomalous nucleotide sharing, were excluded from co-occurrence clustering. Drawn from immuneACCESS, this table holds only the in-frame rearrangements with V and J called that TCRdb kept. Clones are partly lost; checked studies trace under half to an unresolved V gene and leave the rest unexplained. That table furnishes V, J and clone size, whereas the DNA furnished D and trimming. The sample table records around 150,000 clones; over 65% of these occur just once. The leading ten clones occupy around 3% of the sample.

Overall results and qualifications from the work: The authors suggested that the approach could potentially be extended to other disease states and immunological phenotypes. In this cohort, only TCR beta chains were sequenced, and detectable features were limited by the absence of alpha or paired-chain data. According to a later genetic analysis, donors in an Asian-associated ancestry cluster had fewer N-insertions in productive TCRs than the approximately 700-donor mean. Most TCR sequences were seen in very few donors, while some public TCRs were found in many individuals. The classifier was reported to diagnose cytomegalovirus status with high specificity and sensitivity in both the original and validation cohorts. A later genetic analysis associated a missense DCLRE1C variant with V-gene and J-gene trimming of TCR beta chains, and an independent cohort replicated the association. In a later analysis, 16,951 TCR beta sequences were associated with specific HLA alleles at a false discovery rate of 0.05. In a later analysis, TCR association rates were found to vary across HLA loci, with the most associated TCRs seen for DRB1 alleles and the fewest for HLA-C alleles. According to a later analysis, most CMV-associated TCR beta chains appeared to be HLA-restricted, and the HLA associations seemed to be driven largely by CMV exposure. Correlated functional status among segregating V segments might be attributable to linkage disequilibrium, but an unknown experimental factor could not be ruled out. The 87-base-pair reads could not distinguish some IMGT-functional V segments, including TRBV6-2 and TRBV6-3, so those segments were excluded. In a later analysis, HLA-associated TCR beta chains showed more clonal expansion and lower generation probabilities than non-associated chains that were equally common. Assigning TCR associations to individual alleles was difficult when HLA alleles, especially DR and DQ, strongly co-occurred. Several of the top co-occurrence clusters appeared to be linked to parvovirus B19, influenza, CMV and Epstein-Barr virus, according to a later analysis. Because counts were too low, seventeen rarely observed V segments, including chromosome 9 orphons, were left out of the earlier analysis of 587 of the donors. The study listed 164 TCR beta chains as associated with cytomegalovirus. A cluster of highly shared sequence variants was judged likely to represent a technical artifact of the sequencing pipeline. A few of the identified cytomegalovirus-associated TCR beta chains were confirmed in vitro to be specific for cytomegalovirus antigens. A further reported finding was that TCR beta sequences accurately predicted the HLA-A and HLA-B alleles for most subjects in the first cohort. Because HLA typing was missing for some donors at each locus, association tests included only the typed subset. Presence/absence analyses assumed roughly uniform sequencing depth across donors, an assumption that may not hold. The only immune exposure information available for the cohort was CMV serostatus. An earlier analysis of roughly 570 of the donors showed that most TCR beta V segments appeared in productive rearrangements either about 87% or about 30% of the time, which broadly matched IMGT annotations.

The cohort was made up of 650 to 700 healthy bone marrow donors. All cohort members were sampled while nominally healthy, although unrecorded immune exposures were likely present. The donor tested CMV seropositive and was one of the 289 seropositive cohort members. Each donor provided a peripheral blood sample, and peripheral blood mononuclear cells were used for TCR beta sequencing. The Qiagen DNeasy Blood Extraction Kit was used to extract genomic DNA from the blood cell samples. The cysteine opens and the phenylalanine closes a CDR3 of 14 amino acids. Only the CDR3 part of the read is kept: 42 bases, read in frame from the first base. According to the germline V gene (reference sequence), CDR1 reads LNHDA and CDR2 reads SQIVND. The V and J ends are trimmed by 3 bases and 3 bases, leaving 11 bases between them.

The specimen sequenced was PBMCs. This chain is built from TRBV19 and TRBJ1-1, and TRBD1 may be the D gene, going by 6 matching bases. The sequence came from a woman in her thirties or forties in good health and CMV-seropositive. The CDR3 has the sequence CASSINRVYTEAFF. The nucleotide sequence reads TGTGCCAGTAGTATCAACAGGGTTTACACTGAAGCTTTCTTT.